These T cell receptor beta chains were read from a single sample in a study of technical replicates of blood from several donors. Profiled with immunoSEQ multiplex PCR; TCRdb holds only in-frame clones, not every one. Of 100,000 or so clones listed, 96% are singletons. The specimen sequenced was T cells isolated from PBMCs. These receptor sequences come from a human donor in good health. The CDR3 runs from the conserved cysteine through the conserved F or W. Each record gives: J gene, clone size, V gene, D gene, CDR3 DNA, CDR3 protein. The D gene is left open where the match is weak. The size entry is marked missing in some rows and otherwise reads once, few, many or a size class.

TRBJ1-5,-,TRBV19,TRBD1,TGTGCCAGTAGTATCGGGACAGGGCAGGATCAGCCCCAGCATTTT,CASSIGTGQDQPQHF
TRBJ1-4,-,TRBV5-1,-,TGCGCCAGCAGCATAGACAGTGTCAGGAATGAAAAACTGTTTTTT,CASSIDSVRNEKLFF
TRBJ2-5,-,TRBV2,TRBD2,TGTGCCAGCAGTATTTCGGGGGGGTCCTTGGAGACCCAGTACTTC,CASSISGGSLETQYF
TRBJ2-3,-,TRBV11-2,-,TGTGCCAGCAGCTTATATGGGGGCGGCACAGATACGCAGTATTTT,CASSLYGGGTDTQYF
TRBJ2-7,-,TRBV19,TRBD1,TGTGCCAGTAGTATAGATTGGGACAGCTCCTACGAGCAGTACTTC,CASSIDWDSSYEQYF
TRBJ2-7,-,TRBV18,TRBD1,TGTGCCAGCTCAACTCGGACAGGGCCTTCCTACGAGCAGTACTTC,CASSTRTGPSYEQYF
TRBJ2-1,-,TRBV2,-,TGTGCCAGCACAGTATACAATGAGCAGTTCTTC,CASTVYNEQFF
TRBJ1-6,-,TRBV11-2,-,TGTGCCAGCAGCTTGAGGGGCCAGGGGTATTCACCCCTCCACTTT,CASSLRGQGYSPLHF
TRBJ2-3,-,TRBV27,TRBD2,TGTGCCAGCAGTTTCCGTCCGGGACTAGCGGGAGTGACAGATACGCAGTATTTT,CASSFRPGLAGVTDTQYF
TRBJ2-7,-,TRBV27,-,TGTTCCAGCAGTTTAACGGGAGTCCCCTACGAGCAGTACTTC,CSSSLTGVPYEQYF
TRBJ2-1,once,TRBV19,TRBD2,TGTGCCAGTAGTATCCAGACAATCAGACTAGCGGGAGGCCCCAATGAGCAGTTCTTC,CASSIQTIRLAGGPNEQFF
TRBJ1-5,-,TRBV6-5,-,TGTGCCAGCAGTTACTCGGGACTGCAGCCCCAGCATTTT,CASSYSGLQPQHF
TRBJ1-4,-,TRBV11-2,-,TGTGCCAGCAGCTTAGGGGAAGTCTGGGGAGGGGGTGAAAAACTGTTTTTT,CASSLGEVWGGGEKLFF
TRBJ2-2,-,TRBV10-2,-,TGCGCCAGCAGTGAGGGTAGCGGAGGTCACGGGGAGCTGTTTTTT,CASSEGSGGHGELFF
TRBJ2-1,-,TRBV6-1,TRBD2,TGTGCCAGCAGTGAACTAGCGGGGGACTACAATGAGCAGTTCTTC,CASSELAGDYNEQFF
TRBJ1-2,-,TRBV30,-,TGTGCCTGGAGTGTCACTGGGTGGGGCGGCTACACCTTC,CAWSVTGWGGYTF
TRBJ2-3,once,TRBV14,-,TGTGCCAGCAGCCAAGACCCTAGCCCCTCAGATACGCAGTATTTT,CASSQDPSPSDTQYF
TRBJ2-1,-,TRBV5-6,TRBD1,TGTGCCAGCAGCTATTCTCGACAGGGTGACAATGAGCAGTTCTTC,CASSYSRQGDNEQFF
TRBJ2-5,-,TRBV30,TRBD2,TGTGCCTGGAGTGTGCGGGGGGGGTACCAAGAGACCCAGTACTTC,CAWSVRGGYQETQYF
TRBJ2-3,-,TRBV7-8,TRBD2,TGTGCCAGCAGCTTACCTAGACTAGCAGCCGATACGCAGTATTTT,CASSLPRLAADTQYF
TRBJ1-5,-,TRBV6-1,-,TGTGCCAGCAGAACCGGGAGGGTTAGTTTTCAGCCCCAGCATTTT,CASRTGRVSFQPQHF
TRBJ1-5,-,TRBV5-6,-,TGTGCCAGCAGCTTGGCCCAGCGGGGAGCCGGAAATCAGCCCCAGCATTTT,CASSLAQRGAGNQPQHF
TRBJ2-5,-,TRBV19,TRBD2,TGTGCCAGTAGTGTCAGGACTAGCGGCCAAGAGACCCAGTACTTC,CASSVRTSGQETQYF
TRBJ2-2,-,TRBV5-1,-,TGCGCCAGCAGCTTGTATCAGGGGGGAGCCGGGGAGCTGTTTTTT,CASSLYQGGAGELFF
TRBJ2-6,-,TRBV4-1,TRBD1,TGCGCCAGCACATCGACAGGGGCTGGGGCCAACGTCCTGACTTTC,CASTSTGAGANVLTF
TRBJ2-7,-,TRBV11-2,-,TGTGCCAGCAGCTTAGCGGAGTCCTACGAGCAGTACTTC,CASSLAESYEQYF
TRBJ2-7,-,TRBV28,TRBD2,TGTGCCAGCAGCTTAGCGGGAGTATCCTACGAGCAGTACTTC,CASSLAGVSYEQYF
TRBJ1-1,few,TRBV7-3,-,TGTGCCAGCAGCTTAACCGGGAACACTGAAGCTTTCTTT,CASSLTGNTEAFF
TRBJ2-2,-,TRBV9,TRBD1,TGTGCCAGCTCACCCGCAGGGACAGGGGGAACCGGGGAGCTGTTTTTT,CASSPAGTGGTGELFF
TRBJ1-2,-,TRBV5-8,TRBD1,TGTGCCAGCAGCCGGACAGGCATCGATGGCTACACCTTC,CASSRTGIDGYTF
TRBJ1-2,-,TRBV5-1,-,TGCGCCAGCAGCTTGGCACAGGGCCCAGCTGGCTACACCTTC,CASSLAQGPAGYTF
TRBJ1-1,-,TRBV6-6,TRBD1,TGTGCCAGCAGTTACTCGGGGGACAGCAGAACTCCGGGTGGTTTCTTT,CASSYSGDSRTPGGFF
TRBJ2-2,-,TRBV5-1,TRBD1,TGCGCCAGCGGGGACAGGGGAAGGGTAACCGGGGAGCTGTTTTTT,CASGDRGRVTGELFF
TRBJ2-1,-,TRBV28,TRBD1,TGTGCCAGCAGTTTCCGGGACAGGGGGTTTAATGAGCAGTTCTTC,CASSFRDRGFNEQFF
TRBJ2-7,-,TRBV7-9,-,TGTGCCAGCAGCCTCAGGGACTCAAGTGGCGAGCAGTACTTC,CASSLRDSSGEQYF
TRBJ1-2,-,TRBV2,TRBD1,TGTGCCAGCAGTGAATCTTGGGACAGGGGCTTGGGGGGCTACACCTTC,CASSESWDRGLGGYTF
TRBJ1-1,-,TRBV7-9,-,TGTGCCAGCAGCCAGGCCCGGAACACTGAAGCTTTCTTT,CASSQARNTEAFF
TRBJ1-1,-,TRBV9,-,TGTGCCAGCAGCGTACAGGGAACAAACACTGAAGCTTTCTTT,CASSVQGTNTEAFF
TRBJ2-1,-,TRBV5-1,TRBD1,TGCGCCAGCAGCCTGGACAGGGTCCATGAGCAGTTCTTC,CASSLDRVHEQFF
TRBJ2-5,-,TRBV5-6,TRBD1,TGTGCCAGCAGCTCGGGACAGAGAGAGACCCAGTACTTC,CASSSGQRETQYF
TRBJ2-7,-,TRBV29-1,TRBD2,TGCAGCGTTGCACCTAGCGGGAGGCACTACGAGCAGTACTTC,CSVAPSGRHYEQYF
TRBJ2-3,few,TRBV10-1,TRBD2,TGCGCCAGCGCTGGAGGGAGACTAGCGGAATACCACACAGATACGCAGTATTTT,CASAGGRLAEYHTDTQYF
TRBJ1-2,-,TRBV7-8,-,TGTGCCAGCAGCTTAGGGCAGGCAACTGGCTACACCTTC,CASSLGQATGYTF
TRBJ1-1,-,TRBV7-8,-,TGTGCCAGCAGCTTAGTAGTGGCCGGGGACACTGAAGCTTTCTTT,CASSLVVAGDTEAFF
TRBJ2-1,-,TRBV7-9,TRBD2,TGTGCCAGCAGCTCTTACAGGTGGACTAGCTCCTACAATGAGCAGTTCTTC,CASSSYRWTSSYNEQFF
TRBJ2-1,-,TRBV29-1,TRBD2,TGCAGCGTTGAATCTAGCGGGGCAGCGAGGACCAATGAGCAGTTCTTC,CSVESSGAARTNEQFF
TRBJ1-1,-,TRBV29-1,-,TGCAGCGTTCCAGGCGTAAGGGGCGACACTGAAGCTTTCTTT,CSVPGVRGDTEAFF
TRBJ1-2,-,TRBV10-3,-,TGTGCCATCAGTGGTAACGAGATAGCAAAAGCTAACTATGGCTACACCTTC,CAISGNEIAKANYGYTF
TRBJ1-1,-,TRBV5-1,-,TGCGCCAGCAGCATAAGGGGAGGCACTGAAGCTTTCTTT,CASSIRGGTEAFF
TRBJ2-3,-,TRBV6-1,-,TGTGCCGCGACTAGGGCAGATACGCAGTATTTT,CAATRADTQYF
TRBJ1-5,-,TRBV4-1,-,TGCGCCAGCAGCCAGGGCGGTCAGGGCCGTAGGGTGGATCAGCCCCAGCATTTT,CASSQGGQGRRVDQPQHF